Below, 3 T cell receptor beta chains from the same sample are listed, as sequenced in a study of cytomegalovirus exposure and HLA in healthy donors. This PCR relied on a set of 60 Vbeta primers and 13 Jbeta primers. TCRdb's table, derived via immunoSEQ multiplex PCR, lists solely in-frame clones and lacks some. Found here are roughly 220,000 clones, roughly 80% of them singletons; the top ten hold 2.9%. Specimen: PBMCs. The receptor source for this set is a man aged 25-40 years in good health and CMV-seronegative.

This chain uses TRBV6-5 with TRBJ1-2; D may be TRBD1 (6 bases). This CDR3 is built from 12 residues. Germline CDR1 and CDR2: MNHEY and SVGAGI. V dropped 7 bases and J dropped 6 bases, with 12 bases sitting between them. The CDR3 bases are TGTGCCAGCACTTCAGGGGTTGATGGCTACACCTTC. Protein product: CASTSGVDGYTF.

The CDR3 is CASSLWRTGVGEQYF. CDR3 bases: TGCGCCAGCAGCCTGTGGAGGACAGGGGTAGGGGAGCAGTACTTC. The gene calls are TRBV5-1 and TRBJ2-7, with TRBD1 identical over 9 bases. The length of the CDR3 is 15 residues. Germline CDR1 and CDR2: SGHRS and YFSETQ. The J segment lost 7 bases and the V segment lost 4 bases, leaving 12 bases of the junction unmatched.

This chain links TRBV5-1 with TRBJ2-1; TRBD2 aligns across 7 bases. With V trimmed by 4 bases and J by 6 bases, 16 bases remained unmatched. The CDR3 has 17 amino acids. The germline CDR1 and CDR2 sequences are SGHRS and YFSETQ. The CDR3 protein is CASSPSIGTNYLNEQFF. CDR3 sequence (DNA): TGCGCCAGCAGCCCCTCAATCGGGACTAATTATCTCAATGAGCAGTTCTTC.